A single sample is the source of the 16 T cell receptor beta chains below, sequenced in a study of T cell responses to AZD1222 COVID-19 vaccine. Profiled with immunoSEQ multiplex PCR; TCRdb holds only in-frame clones, not every one. The repertoire holds around 78,000 clones, with roughly 88% as singletons. The source was peripheral blood, collected 28 days after the second AZD1222 dose. Every receptor here comes from an adult who received the AZD1222 COVID-19 vaccine.

This chain joins TRBV7-2 and TRBJ2-7, with no clear D. Germline V gives CDR1 SGHTA, CDR2 FQGNSA. The CDR3 totals 12 residues. Trimming shortened V by 2 bases and J by 4 bases, and 6 bases separated the two germline ends. This CDR3 is CASSLSRYEQYF. In nucleotides, the CDR3 is TGTGCCAGCAGCTTATCCAGGTACGAGCAGTACTTC. Full variable domain (outside the CDR3, taken from reference TRBV7-2 and TRBJ2-7): GAGVSQSPSNKVTEKGKDVELRCDPISGHTALYWYRQSLGQGLEFLIYFQGNSAPDKSGLPSDRFSAERTGGSVSTLTIQRTQQEDSAVYLCASSLSRYEQYFGPGTRLTVT.

The V call is TRBV6-5, the J call TRBJ1-3; D is unclear. This CDR3 is 15 amino acids long. V lost 0 bases and J 4 bases, leaving 10 bases between the germline ends. Germline lookup yields CDR1 MNHEY and CDR2 SVGAGI. The CDR3 protein is CASSYSRPGGNTIYF. The CDR3 nucleotides are TGTGCCAGCAGTTACTCGCGGCCAGGCGGAAACACCATATATTTT.

The chain links TRBV5-8 to TRBJ2-1; D gene ambiguous. This CDR3 contains 14 residues. Germline CDR1 and CDR2: SGHTS and YDEGEE. V was trimmed by 1 base and J by 3 bases, leaving 8 bases between them. The CDR3 loop is CASSLSDSYNEQFF. Written as DNA, the CDR3 is TGTGCCAGCAGCTTGTCAGATAGCTACAATGAGCAGTTCTTC.

The rearrangement joins TRBV7-3 to TRBJ2-3; D may be TRBD1 or TRBD2 (7 bases each). CDR1 is SGHTA and CDR2 is FQGTGA in the germline V gene. This CDR3 region has 14 residues. V lost 4 bases, J lost 3 bases, and 11 bases lay in between. Written as DNA, the CDR3 is TGTGCCAGCAGCTCCCAGGGGGGGACAGATACGCAGTATTTT. Protein: CASSSQGGTDTQYF.

The V gene is TRBV19, the J gene TRBJ1-5; no definite D call. V gave up 3 bases and J gave up 0 bases, with 9 bases separating them. The CDR3 sequence is 15 residues long. Per the germline V gene, CDR1 is LNHDA and CDR2 is SQIVND (reference sequence). The CDR3 sequence is CASSIGPYSNQPQHF. The CDR3 bases are TGTGCCAGTAGTATTGGGCCGTATAGCAATCAGCCCCAGCATTTT.

The V gene is TRBV21-1, the J gene TRBJ2-7; TRBD1 reflects the table's D call only, with no check against the DNA. TRBV21-1 is a listed pseudogene. The CDR3 spans 14 residues. In DNA, the CDR3 is TGTGCCAGCACTCCGACACCGAGAGCCTACGAGCAGTACTTC. Protein sequence: CASTPTPRAYEQYF.

About this clone: Other DNA sequences of this sample code for an identical CDR3. The CDR3 sequence: CASSDRGYGYTF. CDR3 DNA sequence: TGTGCCAGCAGTGACAGGGGCTATGGCTACACCTTC. The chain combines TRBV2 with TRBJ1-2, with D perhaps matching TRBD1 (6 bases). Trimming removed 3 bases from V and 4 bases from J, with 6 bases in between. CDR1 and CDR2 (germline): SNHLY, FYNNEI. This CDR3 contains 12 residues.

The chain couples TRBV5-6 to TRBJ1-1; 7 nucleotides align to TRBD1. Per germline, CDR1 SGHDT and CDR2 YYEEEE. The CDR3 is 15 amino acids. Trimming at V came to 5 bases and at J to 5 bases, leaving 12 bases not matched to a gene. In DNA form, the CDR3 reads TGTGCCAGCAGTCCTCGGCCCCAACAGGGGACTGAAGCTTTCTTT. Its translation: CASSPRPQQGTEAFF.

This chain joins TRBV7-9 and TRBJ2-2, with D maybe TRBD1 (5 bases). The CDR3 runs 14 residues. The germline gives CDR1 SEHNR, CDR2 FQNEAQ (reference sequence). With 1 base removed from V and 6 bases from J, the gap between germline ends came to 9 bases. The CDR3 nucleotides are TGTGCCAGCAGCTTAGAGGCACAGGCCGGGGAGCTGTTTTTT. Its translation: CASSLEAQAGELFF.

Notes on this clone: An end of the junction differs from the germline gene, which may be a read error. This sequence joins TRBV30 and TRBJ1-3; D is unresolved. CDR1 and CDR2 from the germline V gene are GTSNPN and SVGIG (reference sequence). The CDR3 is 15 amino acids. In DNA, the CDR3 is TGTGCCTGGAGTGGTAGGACCTTACGTGGAAGCACCATATATTTT. This gives the protein CAWSGRTLRGSTIYF.

This rearrangement joins TRBV19 to TRBJ2-1; D possibly corresponds to TRBD1 (6 bases). Germline V CDR1 and CDR2: LNHDA, SQIVND (reference sequence). V lost 6 bases and J lost 6, with 9 bases in between. CDR3 size: 12 residues. The CDR3 region has the DNA TGTGCCAGTAGCGGACAGAGCAATGAGCAGTTCTTC. As protein: CASSGQSNEQFF.

This clone has just one count. The chain carries TRBV14 and TRBJ1-1; weak D call: TRBD1 (5 bases). CDR3 length: 14 residues. Per germline, CDR1 SGHDN and CDR2 FVKESK. V was clipped by 4 bases and J by 5 bases, with 14 bases between them. Written as DNA, the CDR3 is TGTGCCAGCAGCCTTGCTCGGGGGGGGACTGAAGCTTTCTTT. Its protein is CASSLARGGTEAFF.

V usage is TRBV7-6 and J usage is TRBJ2-5; D not certain. This CDR3 has 13 residues. Germline CDR1 SGHVS, CDR2 FNYEAQ. The V end lost 5 bases, the J end lost 2 bases, and 9 bases lay between the germline ends. The CDR3 nucleotides read TGTGCCAGCAGCCAGCGACGACAAGAGACCCAGTACTTC. Its protein is CASSQRRQETQYF.

Here the CDR3 reads CASSQDRAGRAFF. The CDR3 DNA reads TGTGCCAGCAGCCAAGATCGGGCAGGTCGAGCTTTCTTT. The chain couples TRBV14 to TRBJ1-1; D is unclear. V was clipped by 0 bases and J by 10 bases, with 12 bases between them. Germline values: CDR1 SGHDN, CDR2 FVKESK. CDR3 length equals 13 residues.

This rearrangement joins TRBV7-3 to TRBJ2-1, with TRBD2 matching over 7 bases. V shed 6 bases, J shed 4 bases, and the junction held 9 bases outside the gene matches. Per germline, CDR1 SGHTA and CDR2 FQGTGA. This CDR3 region has 15 residues. CDR3 DNA: TGTGCCAGCAGTCTCTTCGCGGGGGAATACAATGAGCAGTTCTTC. This sequence encodes CASSLFAGEYNEQFF.

The V gene is TRBV5-4, the J gene TRBJ2-7; D not certain. Germline values: CDR1 SGHNT, CDR2 YYREEE (reference sequence). This CDR3 is 13 amino acids long. Trimming shortened V by 7 bases and J by 0 bases, and 11 bases separated the two germline ends. The chain's CDR3 is CASGDSYSYEQYF. The CDR3 DNA sequence: TGTGCCAGCGGAGACTCGTACTCCTACGAGCAGTACTTC.